The rows below give T cell receptor beta chains drawn from one sample of a study of OX40 agonist ivuxolimab in advanced cancers. The method was immunoSEQ multiplex PCR; TCRdb's version includes in-frame clones alone and lacks a portion of them. The data contain about 81,000 clones, about 85% of them seen just once; the ten biggest clones take up approximately 0.2%. The sample was CD4+ or CD8+ T cells sorted from blood, taken in a trial of the OX40 agonist ivuxolimab. These TCRs come from an adult with an advanced solid tumor such as melanoma, head and neck, liver or kidney cancer. CDR3s include the opening cysteine and the closing phenylalanine or tryptophan. D genes are given only for firm matches. Clone size is stated in some rows and not others, as once, few, many or a class when expanded.

V: TRBV7-9
size: -
D: -
J: TRBJ2-7
CDR3: CASSFSFYEQYF
DNA: TGTGCCAGCAGCTTCTCTTTCTACGAGCAGTACTTC

V: TRBV7-2
size: -
D: TRBD1
J: TRBJ2-1
CDR3: CASSPLRTGTGGSGEQFF
DNA: TGTGCCAGCAGCCCCCTCAGAACCGGGACAGGGGGCTCAGGTGAGCAGTTCTTC

V: TRBV30
size: -
D: TRBD1
J: TRBJ2-2
CDR3: CAFSYGTGLGELFF
DNA: TGTGCCTTTTCTTACGGGACAGGACTGGGGGAGCTGTTTTTT

V: TRBV18
size: -
D: TRBD1
J: TRBJ1-2
CDR3: CASSPTFRGVAGYTF
DNA: TGTGCCAGCTCACCTACCTTCAGGGGGGTAGCGGGCTACACCTTC

V: TRBV5-1
size: -
D: -
J: TRBJ2-7
CDR3: CASSWGLYEQYF
DNA: TGCGCCAGCAGCTGGGGCCTCTACGAGCAGTACTTC

V: TRBV5-1
size: -
D: TRBD2
J: TRBJ2-2
CDR3: CASSLASGGTGELFF
DNA: TGCGCCAGCAGCTTGGCTAGCGGAGGGACCGGGGAGCTGTTTTTT

V: TRBV6-6
size: -
D: -
J: TRBJ2-3
CDR3: CASPLQGKPVSDTQYF
DNA: TGTGCCAGCCCACTACAGGGAAAGCCCGTTTCGGATACGCAGTATTTT

V: TRBV28
size: -
D: TRBD2
J: TRBJ2-1
CDR3: CASSSTSGRNGDEQFF
DNA: TGTGCCAGCAGTTCGACTAGCGGGAGGAATGGGGATGAGCAGTTCTTC

V: TRBV6-6
size: once
D: -
J: TRBJ1-1
CDR3: CASREAGWAFF
DNA: TGTGCCAGCCGTGAGGCAGGGTGGGCTTTCTTT

V: TRBV11-3
size: -
D: -
J: TRBJ2-3
CDR3: CASSARGVGADTQYF
DNA: TGTGCCAGCAGCGCACGTGGGGTCGGGGCAGATACGCAGTATTTT

V: TRBV5-4
size: -
D: -
J: TRBJ2-2
CDR3: CASSSSRHRAGELFF
DNA: TGTGCCAGCAGCTCGTCACGCCACAGGGCCGGGGAGCTGTTTTTT

V: TRBV28
size: few
D: TRBD1
J: TRBJ2-5
CDR3: CASSIPKGQGGTQYF
DNA: TGTGCCAGCAGCATTCCTAAGGGACAGGGGGGGACCCAGTACTTC

V: TRBV5-1
size: -
D: -
J: TRBJ1-6
CDR3: CASSLEVRNSPLHF
DNA: TGCGCCAGCAGCTTGGAGGTTCGGAATTCACCCCTCCACTTT

V: TRBV29-1
size: -
D: TRBD1
J: TRBJ2-1
CDR3: CSVEDLKGQGRFF
DNA: TGCAGCGTTGAAGATCTTAAAGGACAGGGCCGGTTCTTC

V: TRBV7-3
size: -
D: -
J: TRBJ1-1
CDR3: CASSKGGVTEAFF
DNA: TGTGCCAGCAGCAAAGGGGGTGTCACTGAAGCTTTCTTT

V: TRBV5-4
size: -
D: -
J: TRBJ2-3
CDR3: CASSLTGDTDTQYF
DNA: TGTGCCAGCAGCTTGACGGGGGACACAGATACGCAGTATTTT

V: TRBV28
size: -
D: -
J: TRBJ1-2
CDR3: CASRLGGALNYGYTF
DNA: TGTGCCAGCAGACTAGGGGGGGCGCTGAACTATGGCTACACCTTC

V: TRBV7-9
size: -
D: -
J: TRBJ1-1
CDR3: CASSRQAQALNTEAFF
DNA: TGTGCCAGCAGCCGACAGGCCCAAGCTCTGAACACTGAAGCTTTCTTT

V: TRBV18
size: -
D: -
J: TRBJ1-5
CDR3: CASSPSGNQPQHF
DNA: TGTGCCAGCTCACCGTCAGGCAATCAGCCCCAGCATTTT

V: TRBV7-8
size: once
D: TRBD2
J: TRBJ2-7
CDR3: CASSLTGTSSFYEQYF
DNA: TGTGCCAGCAGCCTCACCGGGACTAGCAGCTTCTACGAGCAGTACTTC